This T cell receptor beta chain was sequenced for a study of blood T cell repertoires in COVID-19. Repertoires were generated with immunoSEQ multiplex PCR, while TCRdb's copy carries only in-frame clones and drops some. This table has about 100,000 clones, 85% to 90% appearing once. This clone was seen more than once but under ten times. The CDR3 runs 16 residues. Losses at the gene ends were 3 bases for V and 7 bases for J; bases not matched to a gene: 12. In germline, CDR1 is SGDLS, CDR2 YYNGEE. The V gene is TRBV9, the J gene TRBJ2-3, with 9 bases matching TRBD1. Material for sequencing was peripheral blood. This TCR came from a human donor in a cohort sampled during active COVID-19. This chain's CDR3 is CASSASDRGPYYTQYF. CDR3 sequence (DNA): TGTGCCAGCAGCGCGTCGGACAGGGGACCATACTATACGCAGTATTTT.